This TCR beta chain was recovered during a study of early T cells in non-severe SARS-CoV-2 infection. Study-wide background: With bulk RNA from unsorted whole blood as input, sequencing yielded unpaired chains. Notes on the study in general: There was a bias toward anti-spike CD8 responses in VDJdb matching, which missed private and CD4 specificities.

The sample holds a few counts of this clonotype. Its antigen is as yet unknown. Attachment of unique molecular identifiers was made to individual cDNA molecules. TCRdb recomputed calls from the 5' RACE reads with MiXCR, one row per CDR3 protein. The table has 30,000 or so distinct CDR3 sequences, around 7% seen once; the top ten hold 4% to 4.5%. Germline V gives CDR1 SNHLY, CDR2 FYNNEI. The CDR3 loop spans 13 amino acids. The junction had 5 bases not matched to a gene; V was cut back by 7 bases and J by 5 bases. The TCR sequence derives from an adult who was a healthcare worker with PCR-confirmed SARS-CoV-2 infection or an uninfected control (not recorded which). The sequencing input was whole blood. V gene TRBV2 combines with J gene TRBJ2-1; TRBD1 matches at 7 bases. This chain's CDR3 is CASKQGTDNEQFF. DNA of the CDR3: TGTGCCAGCAAACAGGGGACCGACAATGAGCAGTTCTTC.